This T cell receptor (beta chain) was found in a study of blood T cell repertoires in COVID-19. V lost 0 bases and J 1 base, leaving 12 bases between the germline ends. The germline gives CDR1 KGHSH, CDR2 LQKENI. The CDR3 is 16 amino acids. In the authors' workflow: Using reference gene primer amplification, nucleated cell counts were estimated. Produced via immunoSEQ multiplex PCR; TCRdb's table is partial and in-frame only. The V and J calls and clone size come from that table; D and trimming were worked out from the DNA. The sample carries about 180,000 clones, 80% to 85% recorded once. Sequencing was performed on peripheral blood. The J gene is TRBJ1-1, the V gene TRBV18; tentatively, D is TRBD1 (6 bases). The sequence was collected from a woman in her forties with COVID-19, enrolled during active disease. CDR3 residues: CASSPPNRVRNTEAFF. The CDR3 bases are TGTGCCAGCTCACCACCCAACAGGGTAAGGAACACTGAAGCTTTCTTT.